Shown below are 19 T cell receptor beta chains from a single sample sequenced in a study of blood T cell repertoires in COVID-19. Some clones are missing from TCRdb's copy, which holds only in-frame ones; the method was immunoSEQ multiplex PCR. The sample holds 85,000 to 130,000 clones, approximately 88% seen once. The specimen was peripheral blood. Source of these receptors: a human donor in a cohort sampled during active COVID-19.

This chain uses TRBV21-1 with TRBJ2-3; the table's D call, TRBD2, was not checked against the DNA. TRBV21-1 is tagged as a pseudogene. This CDR3 spans 18 amino acids. This CDR3 is CASSKREGQGPSTDTQYF. The DNA for the CDR3 is TGTGCCAGCAGCAAGAGGGAGGGCCAGGGGCCCAGCACAGATACGCAGTATTTT.

The chain joins TRBV10-2 to TRBJ2-7, with 16 bases aligning to TRBD2. Per the germline V gene, CDR1 is WSHSY and CDR2 is SAAADI. V gave up 6 bases and J gave up 7 bases; unmatched junction bases: 6. CDR3 length: 15 residues. The CDR3 spells CASRGTSGRGWEQYF. CDR3 DNA: TGCGCCAGCAGGGGGACTAGCGGGAGGGGCTGGGAGCAGTACTTC.

The chain joins TRBV6-6 to TRBJ2-1; 11 bases match TRBD2. Germline values: CDR1 MNHNY, CDR2 SVGAGI (reference sequence). J lost 3 bases, V lost 5 bases, and 6 bases had no gene match. This CDR3 comprises 16 residues. CDR3 sequence: CASSPAGLADYNEQFF. The CDR3 DNA reads as TGTGCCAGCAGTCCAGCGGGACTAGCGGACTACAATGAGCAGTTCTTC.

This clone was recorded once. This sequence joins TRBV9 and TRBJ2-1; TRBD1 might be the D (6 bases). Germline values: CDR1 SGDLS, CDR2 YYNGEE. The CDR3 sequence is 14 residues long. V lost 4 bases to trimming and J lost 8 bases, with 16 bases between them. The CDR3 region has the DNA TGTGCCAGCAGCCCCTCAGGGGTCGCAGATGAGCAGTTCTTC. It specifies CASSPSGVADEQFF.

The rearrangement links TRBV28 to TRBJ2-1, with D possibly TRBD2 on 5 matching bases. The CDR3 is made up of 15 amino acids. Trimming left V 6 bases short and J 0 bases short, with 12 bases between. Germline-derived CDR1 and CDR2 are MDHEN and SYDVKM. CDR3 sequence: CASRLLGSSYNEQFF. As DNA, the CDR3 is TGTGCCAGCAGGCTTTTAGGGAGCTCCTACAATGAGCAGTTCTTC.

This chain joins TRBV2 and TRBJ2-2, with 8 bases matching TRBD2. V shed 6 bases and J 5 bases; nucleotides not matched to a gene: 8. Germline V CDR1 and CDR2: SNHLY, FYNNEI. The length of the CDR3 is 15 residues. CDR3 in amino acids: CASSSGTRGTGELFF. The CDR3 DNA reads TGTGCCAGCAGCTCCGGGACTAGGGGTACCGGGGAGCTGTTTTTT.

The chain has TRBV18 and TRBJ2-1, with 7 bases that match TRBD1. Trimming at V came to 3 bases and at J to 0 bases, leaving 17 bases not matched to a gene. Per the germline V gene, CDR1 is KGHSH and CDR2 is LQKENI. This CDR3 has 20 residues. In nucleotides, the CDR3 is TGTGCCAGCTCACCCGGGGCCTTTGGACACACAGGGGACTCCTACAATGAGCAGTTCTTC. Protein product: CASSPGAFGHTGDSYNEQFF.

The chain recombines TRBV23-1 with TRBJ1-1; D ambiguous. TRBV23-1 qualifies as an ORF whose function is uncertain. The CDR3 spans 14 residues. Trimming took 7 bases from V and 1 from J, leaving 13 bases between them. The CDR3 DNA sequence: TGCGCCAGCAACTACCGACTCGGGAACACTGAAGCTTTCTTT. It translates to CASNYRLGNTEAFF.

This clone was seen once. This rearrangement joins TRBV3-1 (or the pseudogene TRBV3-2) to TRBJ2-1, with 10 bases fitting TRBD2. The germline V gene encodes CDR1 LGHDT and CDR2 YNNKEL (reference sequence). The CDR3 runs 19 residues. Trimming at V came to 5 bases and at J to 7 bases, leaving 20 bases not matched to a gene. CDR3: CASSNGLTQAGGTRNEQFF. As DNA, the CDR3 is TGTGCCAGCAGCAACGGACTCACGCAAGCGGGAGGGACAAGGAATGAGCAGTTCTTC.

The rearrangement uses TRBV7-8 and TRBJ2-3; weak D call: TRBD2 (5 bases). The CDR3 loop spans 12 amino acids. Germline V gives CDR1 SGHVS, CDR2 FQNEAQ. Trimming removed 0 bases from V and 11 bases from J, with 9 bases in between. CDR3 amino acids: CASSLAEGLQYF. The CDR3 region has the DNA TGTGCCAGCAGCTTAGCGGAAGGACTGCAGTATTTT.

The chain is built from TRBV28 and TRBJ2-7, with 8 bases fitting TRBD2. The CDR3 has 15 residues. With V trimmed by 8 bases and J by 5 bases, 14 bases remained unmatched. Germline values: CDR1 MDHEN, CDR2 SYDVKM. The CDR3 loop reads CASENHSGSAHEQYF. The CDR3 bases are TGTGCCAGCGAGAACCACAGCGGGAGTGCCCACGAGCAGTACTTC.

This chain uses TRBV5-1 with TRBJ1-5; a possible D gene is TRBD1 (6 bases). The CDR3 loop spans 14 amino acids. Looked up from germline, CDR1 is SGHRS and CDR2 is YFSETQ. Deletions cut 4 bases from V and 4 bases from J, with 12 bases between. CDR3 nucleotides: TGCGCCAGCAGCCCCATGGGGGCTAATCAGCCCCAGCATTTT. Translated, it gives CASSPMGANQPQHF.

V and J are TRBV6-2 or TRBV6-3 and TRBJ1-4; 8 positions match TRBD1. The ends lost 6 bases at V and 8 bases at J; junction bases unmatched: 8. Germline-derived CDR1 and CDR2 are MNHEY and SVGEGT. The CDR3 loop spans 14 amino acids. The CDR3 bases are TGTGCCAGCAGCGACAGGGGAGGGATGGAAAAACTGTTTTTT. Its translation: CASSDRGGMEKLFF.

The chain combines TRBV10-3 with TRBJ2-1, with D tentatively TRBD1 (6 bases). V lost 4 bases, J lost 7 bases, and 14 bases lay in between. This CDR3 has 14 amino acids. Looked up from germline, CDR1 is ENHRY and CDR2 is SYGVKD. CDR3 coding DNA: TGTGCCATCAGTGGGACAGACGTAGGGAATGAGCAGTTCTTC. Translating it yields CAISGTDVGNEQFF.

This chain connects TRBV27 to TRBJ1-4; 7 positions match TRBD1. Losses at the gene ends were 5 bases for V and 4 bases for J; bases not matched to a gene: 7. The CDR3 totals 15 residues. Germline CDR1 reads MNHEY; CDR2 reads SMNVEV (reference sequence). The CDR3: CASSDRQGFNEKLFF. The CDR3 DNA follows: TGTGCCAGCAGTGACAGACAGGGATTTAATGAAAAACTGTTTTTT.

This chain uses TRBV5-5 with TRBJ1-1, with D perhaps TRBD1 (5 bases). From germline, CDR1 is SGHKS and CDR2 YYEKEE (reference sequence). The CDR3 is 14 residues long. Trimming removed 8 bases at V and 3 bases at J, with 17 bases between. The CDR3 coding sequence is TGTGCCAGGACGGGGTTGGGAGGGGACACTGAAGCTTTCTTT. This codes for CARTGLGGDTEAFF.

CDR3 region: CATRQGEWSEQFF. The CDR3 nucleotides are TGTGCCACCCGACAGGGGGAATGGAGTGAGCAGTTCTTC. The chain uses TRBV2 and TRBJ2-1; 9 bases are shared with TRBD1. V trimming: 10 bases; J trimming: 9 bases; junction bases outside the gene matches: 10. This CDR3 is built from 13 residues. In germline, CDR1 is SNHLY, CDR2 FYNNEI.

The V and J genes are TRBV18 and TRBJ1-4; 10 nucleotides line up with TRBD1. The CDR3 has 16 residues. Germline-derived CDR1 and CDR2 are KGHSH and LQKENI. Losses at the gene ends were 8 bases for V and 1 base for J; bases not matched to a gene: 7. CDR3 sequence reads: CASTRQGAVTNEKLFF. The CDR3 nucleotides are TGTGCCAGCACAAGACAGGGGGCAGTAACTAATGAAAAACTGTTTTTT.

The rearrangement joins TRBV6-5 to TRBJ1-2, with unresolved D. V was cut by 2 bases and J by 4 bases, with 11 bases left in between. CDR1 and CDR2 (germline): MNHEY, SVGAGI. The CDR3 runs 14 residues. The CDR3 reads CASSYAGPLYGYTF. CDR3 DNA sequence: TGTGCCAGCAGTTACGCCGGTCCGCTCTATGGCTACACCTTC.